Sequencing of this T cell receptor (beta chain) was carried out in a study of radiation and T cells in renal cell carcinoma. TCRdb's table, derived via immunoSEQ multiplex PCR, lists solely in-frame clones and lacks some. The sample consists of about 130,000 clones, 70% to 90% of them appearing once. Time point denoted: blood 2 weeks post-SBRT. The sample's treatment: 15 Gy SBRT to primary tumor, nephrectomy 4 weeks later. Germline CDR1 MNHNY, CDR2 SVGAGI (reference sequence). The CDR3 consists of 15 residues. V was shortened by 2 bases and J by 0 bases, with 7 bases between the two germline ends. This rearrangement joins TRBV6-6 to TRBJ2-2; D uncertain. This clonotype originated in a woman aged 65 to 85 with renal cell carcinoma. This specimen consisted of blood, obtained from a patient whose treatment included radiotherapy and nephrectomy. The CDR3 bases are TGTGCCAGCAGTTACAGTCAGCCGAACACCGGGGAGCTGTTTTTT. This gives the protein CASSYSQPNTGELFF.